This entry lists 13 T cell receptor beta chains sequenced from one sample in a study of identical twins. TCRdb independently ran MiXCR on the 5' RACE reads; one entry per CDR3 protein. The repertoire includes 200,000 to 250,000 distinct CDR3 sequences, roughly 7.1% of them detected once, and 13% to 15% sits in the top ten. These data were also filed under a second study, of T cells expressing NK-cell markers.

Material for sequencing was CD8+ T cells sorted from blood. Source of these receptors: a woman aged 18-29 years in good health.

This clonotype was seen repeatedly, ten times or more. The genes are TRBV3-1 and TRBJ2-7; D remains ambiguous. V lost 0 bases, J lost 2 bases, and 11 bases lay in between. The CDR3 extends over 15 amino acids. CDR1 is LGHDT and CDR2 is YNNKEL in the germline V gene (reference sequence). CDR3 in amino acids: CASSQEPSGAYEQYF. The DNA for the CDR3 is TGTGCCAGCAGCCAAGAACCATCAGGAGCCTACGAGCAGTACTTC.

The chain recombines TRBV2 with TRBJ2-7; D unclear. The CDR3 extends over 13 amino acids. Deletions cut 4 bases from V and 2 bases from J, with 9 bases between. Germline-derived CDR1 and CDR2 are SNHLY and FYNNEI. Here the CDR3 reads CASSVSGPYEQYF. The DNA of the CDR3 is TGTGCCAGCAGTGTGTCAGGTCCCTACGAGCAGTACTTC. Based on the CDR3 plus reference TRBV2 and TRBJ2-7, the full variable domain is EPEVTQTPSHQVTQMGQEVILRCVPISNHLYFYWYRQILGQKVEFLVSFYNNEISEKSEIFDDQFSVERPDGSNFTLKIRSTKLEDSAMYFCASSVSGPYEQYFGPGTRLTVT.

The J gene is TRBJ2-7, the V gene TRBV7-2; 8 nucleotides match TRBD2. Trimming at V came to 5 bases and at J to 3 bases, leaving 6 bases not matched to a gene. The germline V gene has CDR1 SGHTA and CDR2 FQGNSA. The CDR3 is made up of 14 amino acids. CDR3 residues: CASSLWAGGYEQYF. The CDR3 coding sequence is TGTGCCAGCAGCCTCTGGGCGGGGGGCTACGAGCAGTACTTC.

This clonotype turned up a few times. The chain links TRBV7-2 to TRBJ2-1; D not resolved. The ends were cut back, 1 base at V and 2 bases at J, with 12 bases in the middle. Germline V CDR1 and CDR2: SGHTA, FQGNSA. The length of the CDR3 is 16 residues. This chain's CDR3 is CASSLVMTVTYNEQFF. CDR3 in DNA: TGTGCCAGCAGCTTAGTCATGACTGTGACCTACAATGAGCAGTTCTTC. Looking up the rest from reference TRBV7-2 and TRBJ2-1 gives the full variable domain: GAGVSQSPSNKVTEKGKDVELRCDPISGHTALYWYRQSLGQGLEFLIYFQGNSAPDKSGLPSDRFSAERTGGSVSTLTIQRTQQEDSAVYLCASSLVMTVTYNEQFFGPGTRLTVL.

The chain has TRBV20-1 and TRBJ1-1; D is unclear. The V and J ends lost 0 bases and 7 bases respectively, with 12 bases between them. There are 13 residues in the CDR3. Germline V gene data show CDR1 as DFQATT and CDR2 as SNEGSKA (reference sequence). The chain's CDR3 is CSARDQERIEAFF. In nucleotides, the CDR3 is TGCAGTGCTAGAGATCAGGAACGAATTGAAGCTTTCTTT.

This chain connects TRBV30 to TRBJ2-1; D gene unclear. Germline loops: CDR1 GTSNPN, CDR2 SVGIG (reference sequence). V lost 5 bases to trimming and J lost 0 bases, with 11 bases between them. This CDR3 is built from 14 residues. CDR3 protein: CAWVEPSSYNEQFF. CDR3 DNA: TGTGCCTGGGTGGAACCCAGCTCCTACAATGAGCAGTTCTTC.

The sample holds a few counts of this clonotype. V and J are TRBV30 and TRBJ2-3; D unresolved. V shed 3 bases and J shed 2 bases, with 12 bases lying between them. Looked up from germline, CDR1 is GTSNPN and CDR2 is SVGIG (reference sequence). This CDR3 has 14 amino acids. CDR3 nucleotide sequence: TGTGCCTGGAGCGAGGCAGGAAACACAGATACGCAGTATTTT. Translated: CAWSEAGNTDTQYF. Full variable domain (rest looked up from reference TRBV30 and TRBJ2-3): SQTIHQWPATLVQPVGSPLSLECTVEGTSNPNLYWYRQAAGRGLQLLFYSVGIGQISSEVPQNLSASRPQDRQFILSSKKLLLSDSGFYLCAWSEAGNTDTQYFGPGTRLTVL.

This clonotype was detected many times. This chain links TRBV7-3 with TRBJ2-2; 9 nucleotides line up with TRBD1. The CDR3 is made up of 16 amino acids. V shed 4 bases and J 6 bases; nucleotides not matched to a gene: 9. CDR1 is SGHTA and CDR2 is FQGTGA in the germline V gene. In DNA, the CDR3 is TGTGCCAGCAGCTCACCGGGACAGGGTATCGCCGGGGAGCTGTTTTTT. This encodes CASSSPGQGIAGELFF.

This clonotype was counted a few times. The genes are TRBV11-2 and TRBJ2-7, with 8 positions matching TRBD2. CDR3 length equals 16 residues. Trimming at V came to 6 bases and at J to 2 bases, leaving 12 bases not matched to a gene. Germline V gene data show CDR1 as SGHAT and CDR2 as FQNNGV. CDR3 bases: TGTGCCAGCAGTTCTCTTCGGACTAGCTTGCCCTACGAGCAGTACTTC. It is translated as CASSSLRTSLPYEQYF.

This clonotype showed up many times. V gene TRBV11-2 combines with J gene TRBJ2-3; TRBD1 might be the D (5 bases). Germline assignment: CDR1 SGHAT and CDR2 FQNNGV. This CDR3 is 14 amino acids long. V was trimmed by 0 bases and J by 5 bases, leaving 9 bases between them. CDR3 nucleotide sequence: TGTGCCAGCAGCTTAGACAGGGAATTAGATACGCAGTATTTT. Translating it yields CASSLDRELDTQYF.

At least ten counts were recorded for this clonotype. This chain links TRBV6-2 or TRBV6-3 with TRBJ2-7; 11 bases match TRBD1. V was pared by 0 bases and J by 3 bases, with 1 base of the junction left unmatched. Germline CDR1 MNHEY, CDR2 SVGEGT. The CDR3 length is 15 residues. The CDR3 DNA is TGTGCCAGCAGTTACTCCGGGACAGGGGGCTACGAGCAGTACTTC. Amino acid sequence: CASSYSGTGGYEQYF.

This clonotype was found a few times. The V gene is TRBV4-1, the J gene TRBJ2-1, with 8 bases that match TRBD2. After removal of 1 base from V and 10 bases from J, the junction contained 9 bases not matched to a gene. This CDR3 has 15 residues. Germline CDR1 is MGHRA and CDR2 is YSYEKL. The CDR3 DNA follows: TGCGCCAGCAGCCAAGCGAGCGGGAGATTTGGGGAGCAGTTCTTC. Its translation is CASSQASGRFGEQFF.

This clonotype was picked up a small number of times. The rearrangement uses TRBV29-1 and TRBJ2-1; 13 nucleotides agree with TRBD2. The CDR3 has 18 residues. Germline values: CDR1 SQVTM, CDR2 ANQGSEA. The V segment lost 1 base and the J segment 0 bases; nucleotides outside the gene matches: 6. The CDR3: CSVEGGLAGPSSYNEQFF. The CDR3 bases are TGCAGCGTTGAAGGGGGACTAGCGGGGCCGAGCTCCTACAATGAGCAGTTCTTC.